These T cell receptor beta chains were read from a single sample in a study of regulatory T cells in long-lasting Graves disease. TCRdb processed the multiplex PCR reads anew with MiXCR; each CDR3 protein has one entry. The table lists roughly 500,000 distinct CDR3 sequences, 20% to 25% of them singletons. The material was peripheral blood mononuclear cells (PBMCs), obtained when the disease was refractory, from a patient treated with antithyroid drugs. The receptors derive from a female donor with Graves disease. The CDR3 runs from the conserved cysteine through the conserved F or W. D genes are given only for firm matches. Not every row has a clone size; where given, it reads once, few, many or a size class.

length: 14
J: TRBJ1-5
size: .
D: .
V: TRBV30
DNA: TGTGCCTGGAGTTTAGACAGTAGCAATCAGCCCCAGCATTTT
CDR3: CAWSLDSSNQPQHF

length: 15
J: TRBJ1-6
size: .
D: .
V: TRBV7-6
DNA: TGTGCCAGCACCTTGGCGGAGGGATATAATTCACCCCTCCACTTT
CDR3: CASTLAEGYNSPLHF

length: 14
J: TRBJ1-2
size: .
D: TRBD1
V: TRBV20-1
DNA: TGCAGTGCTACTTCCGGGACAGGGGGCGCGGGCTACACCTTC
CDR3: CSATSGTGGAGYTF

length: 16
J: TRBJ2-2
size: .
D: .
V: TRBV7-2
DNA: TGTGCCAGCAGCGCTAGTACGCGGTCTGACACCGGGGAGCTGTTTTTT
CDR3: CASSASTRSDTGELFF

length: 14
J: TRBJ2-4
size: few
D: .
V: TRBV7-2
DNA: TGTGCCAGCAGCTTACAAAGGGGAAGCAACATTCAGTACTTC
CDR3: CASSLQRGSNIQYF

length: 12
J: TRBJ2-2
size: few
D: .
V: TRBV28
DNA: TGTGCCAGCTTCGCGAACACCGGGGAGCTGTTTTTT
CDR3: CASFANTGELFF

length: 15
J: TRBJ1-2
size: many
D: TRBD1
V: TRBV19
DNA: TGTGCCAGTAGTGAGGGGACAGCGGGTCTGGAGGGCTACACCTTC
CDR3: CASSEGTAGLEGYTF

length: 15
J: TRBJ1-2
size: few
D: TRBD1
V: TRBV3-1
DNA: TGTGCCAGCAGCCAAGACGGGACAGGGAGTTATGGCTACACCTTC
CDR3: CASSQDGTGSYGYTF

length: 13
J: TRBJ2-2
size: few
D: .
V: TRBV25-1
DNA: TGTGCCAGCAGTGAAGGCAACACCGGGGAGCTGTTTTTT
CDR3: CASSEGNTGELFF

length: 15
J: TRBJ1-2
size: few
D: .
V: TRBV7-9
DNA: TGTGCCAGCAGCGGGGAGACAGAGGGCTCTGAAGGCTACACCTTC
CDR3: CASSGETEGSEGYTF